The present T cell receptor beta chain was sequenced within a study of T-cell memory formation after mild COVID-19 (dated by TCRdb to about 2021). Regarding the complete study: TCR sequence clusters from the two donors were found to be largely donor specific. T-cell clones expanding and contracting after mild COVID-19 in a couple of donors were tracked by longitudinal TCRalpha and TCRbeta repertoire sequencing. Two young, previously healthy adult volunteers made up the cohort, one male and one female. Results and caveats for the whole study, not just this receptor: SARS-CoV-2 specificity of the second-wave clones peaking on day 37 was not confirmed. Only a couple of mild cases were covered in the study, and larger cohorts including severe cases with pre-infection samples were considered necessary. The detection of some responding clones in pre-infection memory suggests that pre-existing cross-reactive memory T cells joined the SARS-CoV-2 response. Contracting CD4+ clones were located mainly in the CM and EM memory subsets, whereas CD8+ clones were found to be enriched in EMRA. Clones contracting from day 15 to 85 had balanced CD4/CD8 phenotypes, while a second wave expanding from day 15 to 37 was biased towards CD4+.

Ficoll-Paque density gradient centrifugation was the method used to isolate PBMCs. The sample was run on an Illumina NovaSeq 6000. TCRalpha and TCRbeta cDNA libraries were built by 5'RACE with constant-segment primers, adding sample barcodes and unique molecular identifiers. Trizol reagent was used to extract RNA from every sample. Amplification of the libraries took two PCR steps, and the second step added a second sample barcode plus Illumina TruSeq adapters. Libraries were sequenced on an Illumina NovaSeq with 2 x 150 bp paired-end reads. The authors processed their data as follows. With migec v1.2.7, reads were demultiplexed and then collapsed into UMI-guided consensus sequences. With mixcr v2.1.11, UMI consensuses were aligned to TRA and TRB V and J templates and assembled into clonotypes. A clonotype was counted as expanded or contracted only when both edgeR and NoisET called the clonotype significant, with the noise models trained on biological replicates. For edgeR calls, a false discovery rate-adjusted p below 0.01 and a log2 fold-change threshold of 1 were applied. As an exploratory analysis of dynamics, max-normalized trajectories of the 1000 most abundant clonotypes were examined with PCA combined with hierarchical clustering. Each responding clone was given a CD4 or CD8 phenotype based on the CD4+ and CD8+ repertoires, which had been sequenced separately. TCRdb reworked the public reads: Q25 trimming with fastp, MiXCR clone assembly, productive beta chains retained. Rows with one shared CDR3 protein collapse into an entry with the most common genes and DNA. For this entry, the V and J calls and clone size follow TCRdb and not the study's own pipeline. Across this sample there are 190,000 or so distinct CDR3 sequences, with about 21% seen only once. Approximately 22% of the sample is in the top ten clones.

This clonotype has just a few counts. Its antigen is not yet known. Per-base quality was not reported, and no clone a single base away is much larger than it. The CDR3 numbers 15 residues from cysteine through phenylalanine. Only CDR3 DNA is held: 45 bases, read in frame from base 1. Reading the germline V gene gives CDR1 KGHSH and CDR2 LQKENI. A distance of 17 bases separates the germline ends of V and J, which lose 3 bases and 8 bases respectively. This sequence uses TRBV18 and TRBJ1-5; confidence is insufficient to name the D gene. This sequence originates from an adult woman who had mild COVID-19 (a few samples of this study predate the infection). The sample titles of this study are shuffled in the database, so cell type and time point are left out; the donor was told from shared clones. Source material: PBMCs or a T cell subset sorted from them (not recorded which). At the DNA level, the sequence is TGTGCCAGCTCACCGGATGGAGCGGCCCTTGAGCCCCAGCATTTT. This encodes CASSPDGAALEPQHF.